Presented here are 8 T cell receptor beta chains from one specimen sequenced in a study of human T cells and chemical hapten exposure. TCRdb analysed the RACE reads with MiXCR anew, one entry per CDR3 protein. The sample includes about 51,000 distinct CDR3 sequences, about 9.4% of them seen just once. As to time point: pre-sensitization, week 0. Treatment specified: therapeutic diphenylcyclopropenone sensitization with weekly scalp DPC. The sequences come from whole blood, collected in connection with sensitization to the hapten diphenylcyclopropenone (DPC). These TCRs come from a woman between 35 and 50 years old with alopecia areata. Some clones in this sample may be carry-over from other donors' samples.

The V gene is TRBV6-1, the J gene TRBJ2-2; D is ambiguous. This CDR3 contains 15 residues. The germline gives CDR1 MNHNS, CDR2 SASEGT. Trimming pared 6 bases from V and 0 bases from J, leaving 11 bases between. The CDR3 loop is CASRVPGSNTGELFF. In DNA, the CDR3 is TGTGCCAGCAGAGTTCCGGGTTCGAACACCGGGGAGCTGTTTTTT.

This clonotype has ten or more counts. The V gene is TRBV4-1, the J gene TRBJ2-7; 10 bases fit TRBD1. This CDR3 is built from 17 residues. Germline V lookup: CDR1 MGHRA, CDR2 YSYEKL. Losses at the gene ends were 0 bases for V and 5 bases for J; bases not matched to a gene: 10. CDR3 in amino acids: CASSQDSSGTGANEQYF. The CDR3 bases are TGCGCCAGCAGCCAAGATTCAAGCGGGACAGGGGCCAACGAGCAGTACTTC.

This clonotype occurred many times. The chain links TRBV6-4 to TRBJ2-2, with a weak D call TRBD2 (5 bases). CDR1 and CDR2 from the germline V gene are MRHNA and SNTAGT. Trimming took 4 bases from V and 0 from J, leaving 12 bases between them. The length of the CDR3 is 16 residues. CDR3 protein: CASSAEGFANTGELFF. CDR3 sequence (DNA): TGTGCCAGCAGTGCCGAGGGTTTTGCGAACACCGGGGAGCTGTTTTTT.

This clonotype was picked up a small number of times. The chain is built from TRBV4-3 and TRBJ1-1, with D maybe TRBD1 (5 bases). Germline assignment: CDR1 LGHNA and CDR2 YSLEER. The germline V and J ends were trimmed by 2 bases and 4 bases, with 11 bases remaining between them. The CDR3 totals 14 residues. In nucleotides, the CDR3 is TGCGCCAGCAGCCAACTGGTCGGGGGCACTGAAGCTTTCTTT. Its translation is CASSQLVGGTEAFF.

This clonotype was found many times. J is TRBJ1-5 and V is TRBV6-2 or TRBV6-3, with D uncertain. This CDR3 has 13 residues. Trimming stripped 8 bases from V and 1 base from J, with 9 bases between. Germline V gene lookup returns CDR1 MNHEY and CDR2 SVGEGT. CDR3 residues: CASWVGSNQPQHF. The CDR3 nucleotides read TGTGCCAGCTGGGTTGGGAGCAATCAGCCCCAGCATTTT.

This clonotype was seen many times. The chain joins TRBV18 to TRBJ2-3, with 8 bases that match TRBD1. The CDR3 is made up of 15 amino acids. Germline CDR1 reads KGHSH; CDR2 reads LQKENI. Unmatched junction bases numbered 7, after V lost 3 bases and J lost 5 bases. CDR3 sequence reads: CASSPDRGMGDTQYF. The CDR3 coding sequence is TGTGCCAGCTCACCCGACAGGGGAATGGGAGATACGCAGTATTTT.

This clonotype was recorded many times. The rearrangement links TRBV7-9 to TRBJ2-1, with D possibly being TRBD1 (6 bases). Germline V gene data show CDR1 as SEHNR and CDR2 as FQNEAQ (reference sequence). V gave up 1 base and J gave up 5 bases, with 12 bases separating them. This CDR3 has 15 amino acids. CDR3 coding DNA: TGTGCCAGCAGCTTAGGCATGGGACACCACAATGAGCAGTTCTTC. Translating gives CASSLGMGHHNEQFF.

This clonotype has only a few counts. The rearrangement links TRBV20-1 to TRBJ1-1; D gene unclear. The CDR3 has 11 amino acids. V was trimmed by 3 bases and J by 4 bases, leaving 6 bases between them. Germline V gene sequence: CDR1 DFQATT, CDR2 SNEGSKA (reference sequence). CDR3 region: CSASRATEAFF. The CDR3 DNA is TGCAGTGCTAGTAGGGCCACTGAAGCTTTCTTT.